Listed below are T cell receptor beta chains from one sample, sequenced in a study of blood T cell repertoires in COVID-19. Sequencing used immunoSEQ multiplex PCR; TCRdb keeps in-frame clones, though not all of them. Of 150,000 to 200,000 clones in the sample, around 93% were seen once. The sample comprised peripheral blood. These receptors were collected from a woman in her fifties or sixties with acute or convalescent COVID-19. The CDR3 runs from the conserved cysteine through the conserved F or W. Each record gives: D gene, clone size, V gene, J gene, CDR3 protein, CDR3 DNA. The D gene is left open where the match is weak. Size tells how often a clone was seen (once, few, many) or the class of an expanded clone, and some rows leave it out.

TRBD2	NA	TRBV7-8	TRBJ2-1	CASSFRLAGGPNEQFF	TGTGCCAGCAGCTTTCGACTAGCGGGAGGGCCGAATGAGCAGTTCTTC
NA	NA	TRBV10-3	TRBJ2-5	CAISANQETQYF	TGTGCCATCAGCGCTAACCAAGAGACCCAGTACTTC
NA	NA	TRBV6-5	TRBJ2-3	CASSYSRRTSTDTQYF	TGTGCCAGCAGTTACTCGAGGCGGACTAGCACAGATACGCAGTATTTT
TRBD2	few	TRBV7-2	TRBJ2-1	CASSVPGTRYNEQFF	TGTGCCAGCAGCGTTCCCGGGACTAGATACAATGAGCAGTTCTTC
NA	NA	TRBV15	TRBJ2-1	CATSRENRVGNEQFF	TGTGCCACCAGCAGAGAGAACAGGGTGGGCAATGAGCAGTTCTTC
NA	NA	TRBV9	TRBJ1-3	CASSVGIGGFSGNTIYF	TGTGCCAGCAGCGTGGGCATAGGGGGATTCAGTGGAAACACCATATATTTT
TRBD2	NA	TRBV11-2	TRBJ2-7	CASSLTAGLASSYEQYF	TGTGCCAGCAGCCTCACGGCGGGACTAGCGAGCTCCTACGAGCAGTACTTC
TRBD1	NA	TRBV19	TRBJ2-1	CASSSGQPFYNEQFF	TGTGCCAGTAGCTCGGGACAGCCTTTTTACAATGAGCAGTTCTTC
NA	NA	TRBV29-1	TRBJ1-2	CSVVDSEGQYGYTF	TGCAGCGTAGTGGACTCGGAAGGACAGTATGGCTACACCTTC
NA	NA	TRBV7-8	TRBJ1-5	CASSLGHAPYSNQPQHF	TGTGCCAGCAGCTTAGGACACGCTCCCTATAGCAATCAGCCCCAGCATTTT
TRBD2	NA	TRBV28	TRBJ2-2	CAAGGGPETGELFF	TGTGCCGCGGGGGGAGGGCCGGAAACCGGGGAGCTGTTTTTT
TRBD2	NA	TRBV7-8	TRBJ2-1	CASSFSGMGGEQFF	TGTGCCAGCAGCTTCAGCGGGATGGGGGGTGAGCAGTTCTTC
NA	NA	TRBV28	TRBJ2-7	CASRPDWSYEQYF	TGTGCCAGCAGGCCTGACTGGAGCTACGAGCAGTACTTC
TRBD2	NA	TRBV9	TRBJ2-1	CASSASGGNNEQFF	TGTGCCAGCAGTGCTAGCGGGGGAAACAATGAGCAGTTCTTC
TRBD1	NA	TRBV30	TRBJ1-1	CAWSVLDRDKTEAFF	TGTGCCTGGAGTGTACTGGACAGGGATAAGACTGAAGCTTTCTTT
TRBD2	NA	TRBV27	TRBJ2-1	CASTQNSGRRPLVGHNEQFF	TGTGCCAGCACTCAAAATAGCGGGAGGCGTCCCCTCGTAGGACACAATGAGCAGTTCTTC
NA	NA	TRBV6-5	TRBJ1-1	CASSSLDTEAFF	TGTGCCAGCAGTTCCCTAGACACTGAAGCTTTCTTT
TRBD1	NA	TRBV25-1	TRBJ2-1	CASTEQGTEQFF	TGTGCCAGCACCGAACAGGGGACTGAGCAGTTCTTC
TRBD2	NA	TRBV5-1	TRBJ2-1	CASSPMPSSGGEQFF	TGCGCCAGCAGCCCAATGCCCTCGAGCGGGGGTGAGCAGTTCTTC
NA	NA	TRBV7-9	TRBJ2-1	CASSPPGSGQTYNEQFF	TGTGCCAGCAGCCCCCCGGGCAGCGGGCAAACCTACAATGAGCAGTTCTTC
NA	NA	TRBV7-2	TRBJ2-1	CASSPPGVGYNEQFF	TGTGCCAGCAGCCCACCGGGGGTGGGCTACAATGAGCAGTTCTTC
NA	NA	TRBV28	TRBJ1-1	CASSLSQHSQGEAFF	TGTGCCAGCAGTTTATCGCAACACTCCCAGGGTGAGGCTTTCTTT
TRBD1	NA	TRBV9	TRBJ1-2	CASSGNRGDYGYTF	TGTGCCAGCAGCGGCAACAGGGGGGACTATGGCTACACCTTC
TRBD1	NA	TRBV29-1	TRBJ1-2	CSVGQSARYGYTF	TGCAGCGTGGGACAGTCTGCTCGCTATGGCTACACCTTC
NA	NA	TRBV6-5	TRBJ1-1	CASSSDGTLTEAFF	TGTGCCAGCAGTTCTGACGGGACACTCACTGAAGCTTTCTTT
TRBD2	NA	TRBV27	TRBJ2-1	CASRSYSGDEQFF	TGTGCCAGCAGATCATATAGCGGGGATGAGCAGTTCTTC
NA	NA	TRBV14	TRBJ1-2	CASSRRSGFGYSNYGYTF	TGTGCCAGCAGCCGACGAAGCGGCTTCGGGTATTCCAACTATGGCTACACCTTC
NA	NA	TRBV19	TRBJ1-1	CASSITGGGTEAFF	TGTGCCAGTAGTATCACCGGGGGGGGCACTGAAGCTTTCTTT
NA	once	TRBV7-2	TRBJ1-2	CASSLRRANYGYTF	TGTGCCAGCAGCTTAAGGAGGGCTAACTATGGCTACACCTTC
TRBD1	NA	TRBV3-1/TRBV3-2	TRBJ1-1	CASSLRGTENTEAFF	TGTGCCAGCAGTCTCCGGGGGACAGAGAACACTGAAGCTTTCTTT
NA	NA	TRBV28	TRBJ1-5	CASSFLKSNQPQHF	TGTGCCAGCAGTTTCCTTAAATCCAATCAGCCCCAGCATTTT
NA	NA	TRBV5-1	TRBJ2-4	CATPRQLAKNIQYF	TGCGCCACCCCCAGGCAACTAGCCAAAAACATTCAGTACTTC
NA	NA	TRBV25-1	TRBJ1-1	CASRPGGLATEAFF	TGTGCCAGCAGGCCGGGGGGTCTAGCCACTGAAGCTTTCTTT
NA	NA	TRBV30	TRBJ1-5	CAWSNQGNQPQHF	TGTGCCTGGAGCAACCAGGGCAATCAGCCCCAGCATTTT
NA	NA	TRBV18	TRBJ2-1	CASSPPGGYNEQFF	TGTGCCAGCTCACCACCGGGGGGTTACAATGAGCAGTTCTTC
NA	NA	TRBV10-3	TRBJ2-2	CAIAALYTGELFF	TGTGCCATCGCGGCCCTATACACCGGGGAGCTGTTTTTT
NA	NA	TRBV19	TRBJ1-2	CASRRQQGFHGYTF	TGTGCCAGTCGACGCCAACAGGGTTTTCATGGCTACACCTTC
NA	NA	TRBV18	TRBJ1-3	CASSPSNRLAGNTIYF	TGTGCCAGCTCACCAAGTAACAGATTGGCTGGAAACACCATATATTTT
NA	NA	TRBV7-2	TRBJ2-1	CASRPLTGHNEQFF	TGTGCCAGCAGGCCGCTCACAGGGCACAATGAGCAGTTCTTC
NA	NA	TRBV6-1	TRBJ2-3	CASSGIPGLSTDTQYF	TGTGCCAGCAGTGGCATACCGGGACTCAGCACAGATACGCAGTATTTT
NA	NA	TRBV7-9	TRBJ2-7	CASSLGPRGEQYF	TGTGCCAGCAGCTTAGGCCCCCGGGGCGAGCAGTACTTC
NA	few	TRBV2	TRBJ2-7	CASSSPHNEQYF	TGTGCCAGCAGTAGCCCTCATAACGAGCAGTACTTC
TRBD1	once	TRBV18	TRBJ1-6	CASTLTGQGASPLHF	TGTGCCAGCACTCTAACGGGACAGGGGGCTTCACCCCTCCACTTT
NA	NA	TRBV4-1	TRBJ1-2	CASSQDGLTANYGYTF	TGCGCCAGCAGCCAAGATGGACTTACGGCTAACTATGGCTACACCTTC
NA	NA	TRBV5-6	TRBJ1-6	CASSLALWEGSPLHF	TGTGCCAGCAGCTTGGCTCTCTGGGAGGGTTCACCCCTCCACTTT
NA	NA	TRBV20-1	TRBJ1-5	CSASQESGIGNQPQHF	TGCAGTGCTAGTCAGGAGTCGGGGATCGGCAATCAGCCCCAGCATTTT
NA	NA	TRBV18	TRBJ1-1	CASSPGQIPFENTEAFF	TGTGCCAGCTCACCTGGGCAGATTCCCTTCGAGAACACTGAAGCTTTCTTT
NA	NA	TRBV3-1/TRBV3-2	TRBJ1-3	CASSAGDFSGNTIYF	TGTGCCAGCAGCGCGGGTGACTTCTCTGGAAACACCATATATTTT
NA	NA	TRBV7-9	TRBJ1-1	CASSPRIDLTNTEAFF	TGTGCCAGCAGTCCTAGAATCGACTTAACGAACACTGAAGCTTTCTTT
TRBD1	NA	TRBV28	TRBJ1-2	CASSSGNGQGGYGYTF	TGTGCCAGCAGTTCAGGAAACGGACAGGGAGGCTATGGCTACACCTTC